This T cell receptor beta chain derives from a study of T cell responses to AZD1222 COVID-19 vaccine. A note on this clone: Its target is not known.

J was trimmed by 9 bases and V by 0 bases; bases with no gene match: 7. Germline assignment: CDR1 LGHNA and CDR2 YSLEER. This CDR3 spans 16 amino acids. Whole-study findings and limits: Clonal diversity was possibly underestimated, and the donors were mostly white British, with more females. Regions left unmutated in variants are reportedly the target of nearly half of spike-specific TCRs.

TCRdb's table, derived via immunoSEQ multiplex PCR, lists solely in-frame clones and lacks some. The table records roughly 150,000 clones, around nine tenths of them present only once. The input for sequencing was peripheral blood, taken on day 0 of AZD1222 vaccination. The rearrangement uses TRBV4-3 and TRBJ1-6; 8 nucleotides agree with TRBD1. This sequence was found in an adult in good health. Here the CDR3 DNA reads TGCGCCAGCAGCCAAGATTTAGGGACAGGCGGTTCACCCCTCCACTTT. Its translation: CASSQDLGTGGSPLHF.